The present entry profiles one TCR beta chain with its context. Losses at the gene ends were 4 bases for V and 4 bases for J; bases not matched to a gene: 3. Per the germline V gene, CDR1 is ENHRY and CDR2 is SYGVKD. The CDR3 is 13 residues long. This entry belongs to a study of cytomegalovirus exposure and HLA in healthy donors. Amplification used 60 Vbeta primers and 13 Jbeta primers. Profiled with immunoSEQ multiplex PCR; TCRdb holds only in-frame clones, not every one. The sample lists about 140,000 clones, roughly three quarters occurring once. The TCR originated in a middle-aged woman in good health and CMV-seronegative. The sample consisted of PBMCs. The chain is built from TRBV10-3 and TRBJ2-5, with TRBD2 matching over 7 bases. For the CDR3, the DNA is TGTGCCATCAGTGGGGGAGGGGCAGAGACCCAGTACTTC. It is translated as CAISGGGAETQYF.